These 23 T cell receptor beta chains share one sample of origin, sequenced in a study of T cell repertoires in cytomegalovirus infection. MiXCR, run by TCRdb on the reads, gives a single entry per CDR3 protein. The sample yields nearly 450,000 distinct CDR3 sequences, 31% seen once. What was sequenced was PBMCs. These receptors originate from a human donor in good health (CMV status not recorded). Some clones in this sample may be carry-over from other donors' samples.

This rearrangement joins TRBV4-3 to TRBJ2-7; maybe TRBD2 (7 bases). Trimming cost V 0 bases and J 3 bases, with 12 bases left between them. Germline CDR1 and CDR2: LGHNA and YSLEER. The CDR3 consists of 15 residues. CDR3 DNA: TGCGCCAGCAGCCAAGATTTAGGGGGGGGCTACGAGCAGTACTTC. It encodes CASSQDLGGGYEQYF.

The chain joins TRBV20-1 to TRBJ2-3; D is undetermined. CDR1 is DFQATT and CDR2 is SNEGSKA in the germline V gene (reference sequence). The CDR3 extends over 15 amino acids. V shed 6 bases and J shed 1 base, with 17 bases lying between them. CDR3 amino acids: CSAAGSFWGTDTQYF. CDR3 bases: TGCAGTGCGGCCGGGTCGTTTTGGGGCACAGATACGCAGTATTTT.

This clonotype was picked up many times. The chain combines TRBV7-8 with TRBJ1-2; D is undetermined. The ends were cut back, 8 bases at V and 4 bases at J, with 14 bases in the middle. This CDR3 comprises 13 residues. Germline values: CDR1 SGHVS, CDR2 FQNEAQ. In DNA, the CDR3 is TGTGCCAGCGGCCAAGTGGGCGGCTATGGCTACACCTTC. It yields the protein CASGQVGGYGYTF. The entire variable domain, with the rest obtained from reference TRBV7-8 and TRBJ1-2, is as follows: GAGVSQSPRYKVAKRGQDVALRCDPISGHVSLFWYQQALGQGPEFLTYFQNEAQLDKSGLPSDRFFAERPEGSVSTLKIQRTQQEDSAVYLCASGQVGGYGYTFGSGTRLTVV.

The chain has TRBV20-1 and TRBJ1-1; 7 bases match TRBD1. CDR1 is DFQATT, CDR2 SNEGSKA, per germline (reference sequence). The V and J ends lost 0 bases and 4 bases, in that order; junction bases with no gene match: 5. The CDR3 runs to 14 residues. CDR3 in DNA: TGCAGTGCTAGAGATGGGACAGTGACCACTGAAGCTTTCTTT. Residues: CSARDGTVTTEAFF.

This chain uses TRBV6-6 with TRBJ2-1; 9 nucleotides line up with TRBD1. The CDR3 sequence is 13 residues long. The germline gives CDR1 MNHNY, CDR2 SVGAGI (reference sequence). V dropped 6 bases and J dropped 10; count of bases not matched to a gene: 7. CDR3 DNA: TGTGCCAGCAGGGGGACAGGGCCATCGGAGCAGTTCTTC. Protein product: CASRGTGPSEQFF.

Only a few counts were recorded for this clonotype. The V gene is TRBV12-5, the J gene TRBJ2-5, with 10 nucleotides matching TRBD1. V shed 7 bases, J shed 5 bases, and the junction held 7 bases outside the gene matches. CDR1 is LGHNT, CDR2 FRNRAP, per germline. The CDR3 length is 14 residues. The CDR3 loop is CASASTGGSETQYF. CDR3 nucleotide sequence: TGTGCTAGTGCCTCGACAGGGGGCAGCGAGACCCAGTACTTC.

V is TRBV5-4 and J is TRBJ2-6; D is perhaps TRBD1 or TRBD2 (5 bases each). Trimming shortened V by 0 bases and J by 0 bases, and 10 bases separated the two germline ends. Looked up from germline, CDR1 is SGHNT and CDR2 is YYREEE (reference sequence). The CDR3 runs to 17 residues. The CDR3 coding sequence is TGTGCCAGCAGCTTGGGAAAGGGGAGCTCTGGGGCCAACGTCCTGACTTTC. Its translation is CASSLGKGSSGANVLTF.

The chain uses TRBV7-9 and TRBJ1-1; D is uncertain. There are 15 residues in the CDR3. Germline CDR1 is SEHNR and CDR2 is FQNEAQ (reference sequence). V shed 0 bases and J shed 1 base, with 9 bases lying between them. The CDR3 is CASSLASPSNTEAFF. The CDR3 coding sequence is TGTGCCAGCAGCTTAGCGTCACCATCGAACACTGAAGCTTTCTTT.

The chain employs TRBV13 and TRBJ2-2; D unresolved. This CDR3 has 12 amino acids. V was pared by 3 bases and J by 6 bases, with 5 bases between. Germline V CDR1 and CDR2: PRHDT, FYEKMQ (reference sequence). The CDR3 spells CASSLLSGELFF. The CDR3 DNA sequence: TGTGCCAGCAGCTTGTTGTCCGGGGAGCTGTTTTTT.

This chain connects TRBV14 to TRBJ2-1, with 9 bases matching TRBD1. Looked up from germline, CDR1 is SGHDN and CDR2 is FVKESK. V shed 0 bases, J shed 8 bases, and the junction held 2 bases outside the gene matches. The CDR3 spans 14 residues. CDR3 loop: CASSQDGDRDEQFF. CDR3 in DNA: TGTGCCAGCAGCCAAGATGGGGACAGGGATGAGCAGTTCTTC.

The sample holds one count of this clonotype. Since no conserved phenylalanine or tryptophan closes the CDR3, a read error is the likely cause. The DNA is omitted, as the CDR3 cannot be located on it reliably, and the CDR3 follows TCRdb's listing. This chain joins TRBV2 and TRBJ2-1; the listed D gene, TRBD2, was not tested against the DNA. The CDR3 has 15 amino acids, counting both end residues. Germline V gene sequence: CDR1 SNHLY, CDR2 FYNNEI. The CDR3 is CASSVRASGYNEQLL.

The chain has TRBV6-5 and TRBJ2-7, with no clear D. The CDR3 sequence is 13 residues long. The V gene's germline CDR1 is MNHEY and CDR2 SVGAGI. Trimming cost V 0 bases and J 2 bases, with 5 bases left between them. CDR3 sequence (DNA): TGTGCCAGCAGTTACTCCTCAGCCTACGAGCAGTACTTC. Its protein is CASSYSSAYEQYF.

A few counts support this clonotype. A much larger clone sits a single nucleotide away, making a read error possible. The V and J genes are TRBV11-2 and TRBJ2-3; D is unclear. This CDR3 has 14 residues. From germline, CDR1 is SGHAT and CDR2 FQNNGV. V lost 2 bases, J lost 2 bases, and 8 bases lay in between. This chain's CDR3 is CASSLSQSTDTQYF. The CDR3, as DNA: TGTGCCAGCAGCTTAAGTCAGTCCACAGATACGCAGTATTTT.

The chain is built from TRBV11-2 and TRBJ2-6; 10 bases align to TRBD2. Trimming cost V 2 bases and J 2 bases; bases outside gene matches: 6. This CDR3 contains 18 residues. Germline CDR1 is SGHAT and CDR2 is FQNNGV. The CDR3 is CASSLRTSGETGANVLTF. DNA for the CDR3: TGTGCCAGCAGCTTACGGACTAGCGGAGAAACTGGGGCCAACGTCCTGACTTTC.

This clonotype appeared a few times. V and J are TRBV6-1 and TRBJ1-2; D unclear. The CDR3 extends over 15 amino acids. Germline CDR1 MNHNS, CDR2 SASEGT. Between the trimmed V and J ends, which lost 2 bases and 1 base, there was a span of 11 bases. The CDR3 DNA is TGTGCCAGCAGTGAATTAACAGCGCTTAACTATGGCTACACCTTC. Translated: CASSELTALNYGYTF.

This clonotype was detected a few times. The rearrangement links TRBV6-1 to TRBJ2-7, with TRBD1 matching over 10 bases. The CDR3 is 14 residues long. V trimming: 6 bases; J trimming: 3 bases; junction bases outside the gene matches: 5. Germline V gives CDR1 MNHNS, CDR2 SASEGT. In DNA form, the CDR3 reads TGTGCCAGCAGGGGGACAGGGGCGGGCTACGAGCAGTACTTC. Translating gives CASRGTGAGYEQYF.

With respect to this clonotype: One base away lies a much larger clone, so this may be a sequencing read error. This chain connects TRBV6-5 to TRBJ1-1; D may be TRBD1 (6 bases). CDR1 MNHEY and CDR2 SVGAGI come from the germline V gene. The CDR3 length is 14 residues. For the CDR3, the DNA is TGTGCCCGCAGTCTACAGGGTTGGAGCACTGAAGCTTTCTTT. It yields the protein CARSLQGWSTEAFF.

The chain recombines TRBV4-3 with TRBJ2-1, with TRBD2 matching over 7 bases. The ends lost 1 base at V and 7 bases at J; junction bases unmatched: 7. Germline values: CDR1 LGHNA, CDR2 YSLEER. There are 15 residues in the CDR3. CDR3 nucleotide sequence: TGCGCCAGCAGCCAAGCGGGAAGGGAGGGGAATGAGCAGTTCTTC. Protein product: CASSQAGREGNEQFF.

This clonotype was seen ten or more times. The J gene is TRBJ1-1, the V gene TRBV25-1; D ambiguous. V dropped 3 bases and J dropped 0 bases, with 2 bases sitting between them. Germline V gene lookup returns CDR1 MGHDK and CDR2 SYGVNS. The CDR3 has 12 residues. The CDR3 bases are TGTGCCAGCAGTGAGGTGAACACTGAAGCTTTCTTT. It encodes CASSEVNTEAFF.

There are many counts of this clonotype. The rearrangement uses TRBV4-1 and TRBJ1-2; D is perhaps TRBD1 (5 bases). The CDR3 extends over 16 amino acids. V was clipped by 0 bases and J by 6 bases, with 17 bases between them. The germline V gene has CDR1 MGHRA and CDR2 YSYEKL. The CDR3 reads CASSQDPGPGMDGYTF. In nucleotides, the CDR3 is TGCGCCAGCAGCCAAGATCCGGGGCCCGGGATGGATGGCTACACCTTC.

The chain is built from TRBV29-1 and TRBJ2-1; the match to TRBD1 covers 8 bases. Trimming cost V 4 bases and J 9 bases; bases outside gene matches: 26. The CDR3 has 19 residues. From germline, CDR1 is SQVTM and CDR2 ANQGSEA. The CDR3 nucleotides read TGCAGCGTTGCTTGGGGGCTCCCTTCCCCTCGGGCAGGGGGCGGTGAGCAGTTCTTC. This translates into CSVAWGLPSPRAGGGEQFF.

This sequence joins TRBV15 and TRBJ1-2, with D unclear. The germline V gene encodes CDR1 LNHNV and CDR2 YYDKDF (reference sequence). V lost 0 bases and J 4 bases, leaving 12 bases between the germline ends. The CDR3 consists of 15 residues. Here the CDR3 reads CATSRDRGRSYGYTF. CDR3 coding DNA: TGTGCCACCAGCAGAGATCGAGGCAGGAGCTATGGCTACACCTTC.

In its sample, this clonotype was seen once. Being one base from a much bigger clone, this may be a read error. This rearrangement joins TRBV24-1 to TRBJ1-5; D is unclear. The CDR3 has 15 amino acids. CDR1 is KGHDR and CDR2 is SFDVKD in the germline V gene. The V gene lost 9 bases and the J gene lost 5 bases, with 19 bases spanning the gap. This chain's CDR3 is CATSGRGDWDQPQHF. The CDR3, as DNA: TGTGCCACCTCAGGACGGGGAGATTGGGATCAGCCCCAGCATTTT.